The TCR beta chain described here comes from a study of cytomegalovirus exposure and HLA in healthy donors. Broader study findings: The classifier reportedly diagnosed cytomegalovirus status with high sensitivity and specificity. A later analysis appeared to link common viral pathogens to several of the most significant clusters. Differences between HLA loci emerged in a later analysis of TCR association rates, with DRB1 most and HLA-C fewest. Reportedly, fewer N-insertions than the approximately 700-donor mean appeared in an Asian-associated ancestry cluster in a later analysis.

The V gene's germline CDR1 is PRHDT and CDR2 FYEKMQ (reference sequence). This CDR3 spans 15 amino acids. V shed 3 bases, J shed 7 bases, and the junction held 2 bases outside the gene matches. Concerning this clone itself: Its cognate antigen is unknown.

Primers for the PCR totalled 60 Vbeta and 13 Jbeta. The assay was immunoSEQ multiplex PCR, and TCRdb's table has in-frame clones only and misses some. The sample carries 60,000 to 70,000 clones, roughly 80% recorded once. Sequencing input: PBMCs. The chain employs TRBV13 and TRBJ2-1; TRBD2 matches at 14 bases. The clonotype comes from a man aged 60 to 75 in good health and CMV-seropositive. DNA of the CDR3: TGTGCCAGCAGCTTCCGACTAGCGGGAGGGAATGAGCAGTTCTTC. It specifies CASSFRLAGGNEQFF.